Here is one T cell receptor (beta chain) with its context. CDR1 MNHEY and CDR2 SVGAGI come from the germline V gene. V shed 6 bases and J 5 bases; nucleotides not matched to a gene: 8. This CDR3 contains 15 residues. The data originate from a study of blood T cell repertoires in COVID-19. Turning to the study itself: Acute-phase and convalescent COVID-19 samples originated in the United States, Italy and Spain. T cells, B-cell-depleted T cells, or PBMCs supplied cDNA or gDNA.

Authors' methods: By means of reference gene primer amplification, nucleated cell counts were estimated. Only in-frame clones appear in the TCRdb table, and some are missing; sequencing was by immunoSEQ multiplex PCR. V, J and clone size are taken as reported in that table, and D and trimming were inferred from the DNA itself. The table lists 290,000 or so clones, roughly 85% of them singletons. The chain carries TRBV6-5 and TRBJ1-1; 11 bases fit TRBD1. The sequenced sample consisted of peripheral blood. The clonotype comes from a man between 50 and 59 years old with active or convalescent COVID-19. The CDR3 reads CASSRTGTGGTEAFF. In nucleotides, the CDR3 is TGTGCCAGCAGCCGCACCGGGACAGGGGGGACTGAAGCTTTCTTT.